The 23 T cell receptor beta chains reported below all come from one sample, sequenced in a study of blood T cell repertoires in COVID-19. Generated by immunoSEQ multiplex PCR, the TCRdb table keeps only in-frame clones and is missing some. The data show tens of thousands of clones, around 92% seen once. The sample comprised peripheral blood. The receptors were sampled from a woman aged 50 to 65 in a cohort sampled during active COVID-19.

This chain uses TRBV19 with TRBJ2-1, with 10 bases identical to TRBD2. V was clipped by 7 bases and J by 2 bases; unmatched bases: 8. Germline assignment: CDR1 LNHDA and CDR2 SQIVND (reference sequence). The CDR3 is 16 residues long. The CDR3 is CASTPSLAGTYNEQFF. The CDR3 coding sequence is TGTGCCAGTACCCCCTCACTAGCGGGGACCTACAATGAGCAGTTCTTC.

This chain links TRBV28 with TRBJ2-7, with 12 positions matching TRBD2. V trimming: 9 bases; J trimming: 4 bases; junction bases outside the gene matches: 10. There are 15 residues in the CDR3. Germline CDR1 MDHEN, CDR2 SYDVKM. The CDR3 spells CASTRLAGVRYEQYF. CDR3 sequence (DNA): TGTGCCAGTACCAGACTAGCGGGAGTTCGTTACGAGCAGTACTTC.

The chain combines TRBV3-1 (or the pseudogene TRBV3-2) with TRBJ2-1; perhaps TRBD2 as D (6 bases). The CDR3 is 14 amino acids. From germline, CDR1 is LGHDT and CDR2 YNNKEL (reference sequence). Trimming shortened V by 1 base and J by 9 bases, and 13 bases separated the two germline ends. The CDR3 loop is CASSQVGAAGEQFF. The CDR3 coding sequence is TGTGCCAGCAGCCAAGTCGGTGCAGCGGGTGAGCAGTTCTTC.

The chain combines TRBV19 with TRBJ2-3; possible D gene TRBD2, 5 bases. The germline gives CDR1 LNHDA, CDR2 SQIVND (reference sequence). The V end lost 8 bases, the J end lost 4 bases, and 22 bases lay between the germline ends. The CDR3 sequence is 16 residues long. The CDR3 loop is CASGNSKRTGSDTQYF. Written as DNA, the CDR3 is TGTGCCAGTGGAAACTCAAAAAGGACTGGCTCAGATACGCAGTATTTT. Drawing the rest from reference TRBV19 and TRBJ2-3, the complete variable domain is DGGITQSPKYLFRKEGQNVTLSCEQNLNHDAMYWYRQDPGQGLRLIYYSQIVNDFQKGDIAEGYSVSREKKESFPLTVTSAQKNPTAFYLCASGNSKRTGSDTQYFGPGTRLTVL.

V is TRBV11-2 and J is TRBJ2-3, with TRBD1 matching 7 bases. Germline-derived CDR1 and CDR2 are SGHAT and FQNNGV. This CDR3 has 14 residues. With V trimmed by 7 bases and J by 0 bases, 4 bases remained unmatched. The DNA of the CDR3 is TGTGCCAGCAACCGACAGGGAAGCACAGATACGCAGTATTTT. Its protein is CASNRQGSTDTQYF.

This clone turned up a few times. The V and J genes are TRBV7-2 and TRBJ2-5; D is perhaps TRBD1 (5 bases). The length of the CDR3 is 15 residues. In germline, CDR1 is SGHTA, CDR2 FQGNSA. V was cut by 1 base and J by 4 bases, with 13 bases left in between. The CDR3 DNA is TGTGCCAGCAGCTTAGTTGCCGCGACAGTAGAGACCCAGTACTTC. Its protein is CASSLVAATVETQYF.

The J gene is TRBJ2-1, the V gene TRBV2; 14 bases line up with TRBD2. Germline V lookup: CDR1 SNHLY, CDR2 FYNNEI. The CDR3 is 15 amino acids. Germline trimming cut 3 bases from V and 9 bases from J; bases unmatched to any gene: 4. This chain's CDR3 is CASSDPTSGRGEQFF. The CDR3 DNA sequence: TGTGCCAGCAGTGACCCGACTAGCGGGAGGGGTGAGCAGTTCTTC.

This chain uses TRBV6-6 with TRBJ1-2, with 7 bases lining up with TRBD1. The CDR3 contains 12 residues. Trimming at V came to 4 bases and at J to 7 bases, leaving 3 bases not matched to a gene. The V gene's germline CDR1 is MNHNY and CDR2 SVGAGI (reference sequence). CDR3 DNA sequence: TGTGCCAGCAGTTTTACAGGGGCTGGCTACACCTTC. This sequence encodes CASSFTGAGYTF.

CDR3 DNA: TGTGCCAGCGGGCCGACAGGGAAGGTAACTGAAGCTTTCTTT. Translating it yields CASGPTGKVTEAFF. The rearrangement uses TRBV28 and TRBJ1-1; 7 bases match TRBD1. Looked up from germline, CDR1 is MDHEN and CDR2 is SYDVKM. Germline trimming cut 8 bases from V and 5 bases from J; bases unmatched to any gene: 11. The CDR3 length is 14 residues.

The chain employs TRBV18 and TRBJ1-3; D uncertain. Germline assignment: CDR1 KGHSH and CDR2 LQKENI. The CDR3 covers 13 residues. V lost 4 bases to trimming and J lost 2 bases, with 6 bases between them. DNA of the CDR3: TGTGCCAGCTCACTCGAGACTGGAAACACCATATATTTT. Its protein is CASSLETGNTIYF.

The chain employs TRBV18 and TRBJ1-1; a weak D match, TRBD1 (5 bases). Trimming left V 3 bases short and J 2 bases short, with 13 bases between. The CDR3 extends over 15 amino acids. Germline CDR1 and CDR2: KGHSH and LQKENI. CDR3 loop: CASSPGKGPNTEAFF. DNA for the CDR3: TGTGCCAGCTCACCCGGAAAGGGGCCTAACACTGAAGCTTTCTTT.

V usage is TRBV4-2 and J usage is TRBJ2-1; 11 bases match TRBD2. There are 18 residues in the CDR3. V shed 0 bases, J shed 9 bases, and the junction held 13 bases outside the gene matches. The germline gives CDR1 LGHNA, CDR2 YNFKEQ. The DNA for the CDR3 is TGTGCCAGCAGCCAAGAAGCCCCGATAGCGGGGGGGCGGGGTGAGCAGTTCTTC. As protein: CASSQEAPIAGGRGEQFF.

The chain has TRBV29-1 and TRBJ1-2, with a possible D match to TRBD1 (6 bases). Looked up from germline, CDR1 is SQVTM and CDR2 is ANQGSEA. The CDR3 sequence is 13 residues long. V lost 4 bases and J lost 3, with 12 bases in between. Here the CDR3 DNA reads TGCAGCGTTGTGCAGGGGTTTGACTATGGCTACACCTTC. The encoded protein is CSVVQGFDYGYTF.

This clone was seen just once. The V gene is TRBV30, the J gene TRBJ2-5; TRBD2 might be the D (5 bases). CDR3 size: 13 residues. V lost 0 bases and J 2 bases, leaving 7 bases between the germline ends. CDR1 is GTSNPN, CDR2 SVGIG, per germline (reference sequence). CDR3 region: CAWSVRGQETQYF. The CDR3 DNA is TGTGCCTGGAGTGTACGGGGTCAAGAGACCCAGTACTTC.

The gene calls are TRBV7-9 and TRBJ1-6; TRBD1 agrees at 8 bases. The CDR3 covers 15 residues. V was pared by 5 bases and J by 10 bases, with 10 bases of the junction left unmatched. Per the germline V gene, CDR1 is SEHNR and CDR2 is FQNEAQ (reference sequence). CDR3 DNA sequence: TGTGCCAGCAGCCCCGGCACAGGGGGGAACTCACCCCTCCACTTT. This codes for CASSPGTGGNSPLHF.

This chain joins TRBV3-1 (or the pseudogene TRBV3-2) and TRBJ1-1; no reliable D call. The germline V and J ends were trimmed by 4 bases and 3 bases, with 6 bases remaining between them. The germline gives CDR1 LGHDT, CDR2 YNNKEL (reference sequence). The CDR3 totals 12 residues. The CDR3 protein is CASSRLDTEAFF. The DNA for the CDR3 is TGTGCCAGCAGCCGGTTAGACACTGAAGCTTTCTTT.

This clone occurred a few times. V is TRBV5-5 and J is TRBJ1-5; D uncertain. Trimming removed 2 bases from V and 0 bases from J, with 6 bases in between. Germline V lookup: CDR1 SGHKS, CDR2 YYEKEE (reference sequence). The CDR3 is 14 amino acids. CDR3 sequence: CASSFVYSNQPQHF. The DNA of the CDR3 is TGTGCCAGCAGCTTCGTTTATAGCAATCAGCCCCAGCATTTT. Supplemented by reference TRBV5-5 and TRBJ1-5, the full variable domain reads DAGVTQSPTHLIKTRGQQVTLRCSPISGHKSVSWYQQVLGQGPQFIFQYYEKEERGRGNFPDRFSARQFPNYSSELNVNALLLGDSALYLCASSFVYSNQPQHFGDGTRLSIL.

The CDR3 here is CATSRDPVNYEQYF. Written as DNA, the CDR3 is TGTGCCACCAGCAGAGATCCCGTTAACTACGAGCAGTACTTC. This chain uses TRBV15 with TRBJ2-7; D gene ambiguous. CDR1 and CDR2 (germline): LNHNV, YYDKDF (reference sequence). With 0 bases removed from V and 3 bases from J, the gap between germline ends came to 9 bases. This CDR3 region has 14 residues.

This sequence joins TRBV19 and TRBJ2-4, with D perhaps TRBD2 (6 bases). V was shortened by 5 bases and J by 2 bases, with 19 bases between the two germline ends. This CDR3 is built from 17 residues. CDR1 is LNHDA, CDR2 SQIVND, per germline (reference sequence). CDR3 sequence: CASSVLEGLYTKNIQYF. CDR3 sequence (DNA): TGTGCCAGTAGTGTCCTGGAGGGGTTGTATACCAAAAACATTCAGTACTTC. The variable domain in full, completed from reference TRBV19 and TRBJ2-4, reads DGGITQSPKYLFRKEGQNVTLSCEQNLNHDAMYWYRQDPGQGLRLIYYSQIVNDFQKGDIAEGYSVSREKKESFPLTVTSAQKNPTAFYLCASSVLEGLYTKNIQYFGAGTRLSVL.

The genes are TRBV3-1 (or the pseudogene TRBV3-2) and TRBJ2-5; 7 nucleotides agree with TRBD1. In germline, CDR1 is LGHDT, CDR2 YNNKEL (reference sequence). The length of the CDR3 is 14 residues. V lost 7 bases and J lost 5; bases outside the gene matches: 10. As DNA, the CDR3 is TGTGCCAGCACCCATACAGGGGTCGGGGAGACCCAGTACTTC. It specifies CASTHTGVGETQYF.

The gene calls are TRBV7-9 and TRBJ2-6; TRBD1 aligns across 7 bases. CDR1 SEHNR and CDR2 FQNEAQ come from the germline V gene (reference sequence). The length of the CDR3 is 16 residues. Unmatched junction bases numbered 7, after V lost 4 bases and J lost 4 bases. The CDR3 here is CASSSYRGAGANVLTF. In nucleotides, the CDR3 is TGTGCCAGCAGCTCTTACAGGGGAGCCGGGGCCAACGTCCTGACTTTC.

J is TRBJ1-3 and V is TRBV5-8; D remains ambiguous. Germline V gives CDR1 SGHTS, CDR2 YDEGEE. Trimming cost V 1 base and J 0 bases, with 8 bases left between them. CDR3 length equals 15 residues. CDR3 amino acids: CASSLHSLSGNTIYF. In DNA form, the CDR3 reads TGTGCCAGCAGCTTGCACAGTCTCTCTGGAAACACCATATATTTT.

This chain links TRBV3-1 (or the pseudogene TRBV3-2) with TRBJ1-2, with TRBD1 matching over 9 bases. The germline V gene has CDR1 LGHDT and CDR2 YNNKEL (reference sequence). The CDR3 runs to 15 residues. Unmatched junction bases numbered 8, after V lost 5 bases and J lost 4 bases. Written as DNA, the CDR3 is TGTGCCAGCAGCACCCGGGACAGGGTGTTCTATGGCTACACCTTC. Translated: CASSTRDRVFYGYTF.